Presented here are 5 T cell receptor beta chains from one specimen sequenced in a study of cytotoxic CD8 clonotypes in ibrutinib-treated CLL (dated by TCRdb to about 2021). The method behind the library was the immunoSEQ multiplex PCR assay. TCRdb took over this immuneACCESS table, retaining in-frame rearrangements with V and J assigned. Such tables are incomplete; in checked studies, under half of the missing clones stem from an unresolved V gene, and the remainder is unexplained. This sample comprises 50,000 to 65,000 clones, about three quarters of them detected only once. The top ten clones comprise about two fifths of the sample. The sample's time point label is to be understood as: 12 to 13 months on ibrutinib. The sequencing here drew on PBMCs, taken after 12 months of ibrutinib treatment. The receptors shown here come from a human donor with chronic lymphocytic leukemia.

This clone appeared a single time. J is TRBJ1-1 and V is TRBV11-2, with D possibly TRBD1 on 6 matching bases. Trimming left V 6 bases short and J 0 bases short, with 17 bases between. CDR1 is SGHAT, CDR2 FQNNGV, per germline. This CDR3 has 16 amino acids. Written as DNA, the CDR3 is TGTGCCAGCAGTCCCGCTCGCCAGGGGATGAACACTGAAGCTTTCTTT. As protein: CASSPARQGMNTEAFF.

The chain combines TRBV18 with TRBJ2-2, with 7 bases lining up with TRBD2. Per the germline V gene, CDR1 is KGHSH and CDR2 is LQKENI. The CDR3 is 18 amino acids. V was pared by 3 bases and J by 1 base, with 11 bases of the junction left unmatched. The CDR3 sequence is CASSPGSNGRKNTGELFF. DNA for the CDR3: TGTGCCAGCTCACCGGGTTCCAACGGGAGGAAGAACACCGGGGAGCTGTTTTTT.

This sequence joins TRBV19 and TRBJ2-7; 8 positions agree with TRBD2. Germline V CDR1 and CDR2: LNHDA, SQIVND (reference sequence). This CDR3 region has 16 residues. Trimming removed 5 bases from V and 3 bases from J; junction bases left unmatched: 12. CDR3 in DNA: TGTGCCAGTAGTGACCCCAAGGCGGGAGGCATCTACGAGCAGTACTTC. It codes for CASSDPKAGGIYEQYF.

The rearrangement links TRBV27 to TRBJ2-7; 7 bases map to TRBD2. Germline trimming cut 4 bases from V and 1 base from J; bases unmatched to any gene: 1. The CDR3 has 13 amino acids. From germline, CDR1 is MNHEY and CDR2 SMNVEV (reference sequence). CDR3 sequence reads: CASSSRGSYEQYF. The CDR3 coding sequence is TGTGCCAGCAGTTCGCGGGGGTCCTACGAGCAGTACTTC.

V gene TRBV7-2 combines with J gene TRBJ1-4, with a possible D match to TRBD1 (5 bases). The V gene's germline CDR1 is SGHTA and CDR2 FQGNSA. The CDR3 consists of 14 residues. Trimming removed 6 bases from V and 8 bases from J, with 16 bases in between. CDR3 sequence (DNA): TGTGCCAGCAGTTCCCCCCAGGGAAGGGAAAAACTGTTTTTT. This translates into CASSSPQGREKLFF. Complete variable domain (other parts from reference TRBV7-2 and TRBJ1-4): GAGVSQSPSNKVTEKGKDVELRCDPISGHTALYWYRQSLGQGLEFLIYFQGNSAPDKSGLPSDRFSAERTGGSVSTLTIQRTQQEDSAVYLCASSSPQGREKLFFGSGTQLSVL.